This T cell receptor (beta chain) is from a study of blood T cell repertoires in COVID-19. Study context: The United States, Italy and Spain provided the acute and convalescent COVID-19 samples.

The CDR3 sequence is 16 residues long. V shed 4 bases, J shed 5 bases, and the junction held 13 bases outside the gene matches. CDR1 and CDR2 from the germline V gene are SGHNT and YYREEE (reference sequence). In terms of age and location, participants ranged from about 18 to 89 years and lived in about 25 US areas. Participants reported their clinical history, and cohort assignment relied on those reports. In the authors' methods: Using reference gene primer amplification, nucleated cell counts were estimated. The table came from immunoSEQ multiplex PCR; TCRdb's copy has only in-frame clones and leaves some out. V, J and clone size reflect that table, while D and trimming were determined from the DNA. The table has fewer than 350,000 clones, 90% seen once.

Sequencing input: PBMCs or T cells enriched from blood (not recorded which). This chain links TRBV5-4 with TRBJ2-7; 9 nucleotides match TRBD2. This clonotype originated in a woman aged 18-35 years with acute COVID-19. The CDR3 here is CASSPEGVLAGDEQYF. The CDR3 DNA is TGTGCCAGCAGCCCTGAGGGAGTGTTAGCGGGAGACGAGCAGTACTTC.